A single sample is the source of the 17 T cell receptor beta chains below, sequenced in a study of T cells in Graves' hyperthyroidism and ophthalmopathy. There were TCR beta CDR3 regions amplified from RNA transcripts. The TCR CDR3 first-round RT-PCR relied on the HTBI primer set. TCRdb redid the calling of the multiplex PCR reads with MiXCR, one entry per CDR3 protein. This table holds about 270,000 distinct CDR3 sequences, less than 30% found once. The sample consisted of blood. These receptors all stem from a man in his forties with Graves' hyperthyroidism that later progressed to Graves' ophthalmopathy.

This clonotype was picked up many times. The chain links TRBV29-1 to TRBJ2-7, with D possibly matching TRBD2 (5 bases). The CDR3 runs 16 residues. Trimming removed 8 bases from V and 7 bases from J, with 30 bases in between. CDR1 and CDR2 from the germline V gene are SQVTM and ANQGSEA. The CDR3 spells CSISPVAGGLLGEQYF. DNA for the CDR3: TGCAGCATCAGCCCCGTCGCCGGAGGCCTGCTGGGGGAGCAGTACTTC.

This clonotype has ten or more counts. The CDR3 bases are TGTGCCAGCAGCTTGAACAGGGGGGCTTACGAGCAGTACTTC. Protein: CASSLNRGAYEQYF. This chain joins TRBV5-4 and TRBJ2-7; the match to TRBD1 covers 8 bases. The CDR3 spans 14 residues. Germline V CDR1 and CDR2: SGHNT, YYREEE (reference sequence). V was clipped by 1 base and J by 4 bases; unmatched bases: 4.

This clonotype was observed a handful of times. The rearrangement uses TRBV12-3 or TRBV12-4 and TRBJ1-1, with a tentative D call TRBD1 (5 bases). Trimming took 3 bases from V and 3 from J, leaving 14 bases between them. CDR3 size: 15 residues. The DNA for the CDR3 is TGTGCCAGCAGTTTTGCGGGCAGGGCGGACACTGAAGCTTTCTTT. Translation gives CASSFAGRADTEAFF.

This clonotype was counted many times. The chain uses TRBV6-5 and TRBJ2-7; 12 positions agree with TRBD2. V dropped 4 bases and J dropped 4; count of bases not matched to a gene: 2. In germline, CDR1 is MNHEY, CDR2 SVGAGI. CDR3 length: 14 amino acids. The CDR3 nucleotides read TGTGCCAGCAGTTTTACTAGCGGGGGGTACGAGCAGTACTTC. Translation: CASSFTSGGYEQYF.

CDR3 sequence reads: CASTGTGGVEQYF. For the CDR3, the DNA is TGTGCCAGCACCGGGACAGGGGGGGTCGAGCAGTACTTC. V and J are TRBV6-1 and TRBJ2-7; TRBD1 matches 11 bases. J was trimmed by 6 bases and V by 7 bases; bases with no gene match: 5. This CDR3 contains 13 residues. The germline V gene encodes CDR1 MNHNS and CDR2 SASEGT.

This clonotype came up many times. The genes are TRBV9 and TRBJ1-3; TRBD1 might be the D (5 bases). CDR1 is SGDLS and CDR2 is YYNGEE in the germline V gene. There are 14 residues in the CDR3. Deletions cut 3 bases from V and 9 bases from J, with 16 bases between. The CDR3 DNA reads TGTGCCAGCAGCGAGGGGACGGCGGGAGGCACCATATATTTT. It specifies CASSEGTAGGTIYF.

This clonotype has ten or more counts. The genes are TRBV4-1 and TRBJ1-2; unclear D gene. V dropped 1 base and J dropped 2 bases, with 8 bases sitting between them. CDR1 and CDR2 from the germline V gene are MGHRA and YSYEKL. The CDR3 is 14 residues long. As DNA, the CDR3 is TGCGCCAGCAGCCAAGCGTCCGGAAACTATGGCTACACCTTC. Translating it yields CASSQASGNYGYTF.

This clonotype was counted many times. The chain has TRBV10-3 and TRBJ1-5, with a weak D call TRBD1 (6 bases). V was cut by 7 bases and J by 0 bases, with 13 bases left in between. This CDR3 is built from 15 residues. CDR1 is ENHRY, CDR2 SYGVKD, per germline. CDR3 region: CAIISRGNSNQPQHF. The CDR3 DNA reads as TGTGCCATCATTAGCAGGGGCAATAGCAATCAGCCCCAGCATTTT.

This clonotype appeared many times. The V gene is TRBV12-5, the J gene TRBJ1-6, with D unclear. Per the germline V gene, CDR1 is LGHNT and CDR2 is FRNRAP. The ends were cut back, 3 bases at V and 5 bases at J, with 8 bases in the middle. CDR3 length: 14 amino acids. The CDR3 DNA reads TGTGCTAGTGGTTTAGGCGGGAATAATTCACCCCTCCACTTT. Encoded protein: CASGLGGNNSPLHF.

This clonotype was observed many times. This sequence joins TRBV4-1 and TRBJ2-5, with D perhaps given as TRBD1 or TRBD2 (5 bases each). Germline V gene lookup returns CDR1 MGHRA and CDR2 YSYEKL. V dropped 3 bases and J dropped 1 base, with 12 bases sitting between them. The CDR3 extends over 15 amino acids. The CDR3 DNA sequence: TGCGCCAGCAGCCAGGTCGGGGCAGGCCAAGAGACCCAGTACTTC. It translates to CASSQVGAGQETQYF.

This clonotype occurred many times. This sequence joins TRBV6-5 and TRBJ1-5; D remains unclear. The CDR3 sequence is 15 residues long. CDR1 is MNHEY and CDR2 is SVGAGI in the germline V gene. Trimming took 10 bases from V and 0 from J, leaving 16 bases between them. In DNA, the CDR3 is TGTGCCACCAAGATCGAACGGAGTAGCAATCAGCCCCAGCATTTT. It codes for CATKIERSSNQPQHF.

This chain joins TRBV6-2 or TRBV6-3 and TRBJ1-1, with D uncertain. This CDR3 comprises 14 residues. Germline values: CDR1 MNHEY, CDR2 SVGEGT. Trimming took off 8 bases at V and 1 base at J, with 14 bases between the two ends. The CDR3 DNA reads as TGTGCCAGCGGACCACCACTACCGAACACTGAAGCTTTCTTT. Translating it yields CASGPPLPNTEAFF.

This clonotype has at least ten counts. This rearrangement joins TRBV18 to TRBJ1-5; perhaps TRBD1 as D (6 bases). Germline V lookup: CDR1 KGHSH, CDR2 LQKENI. This CDR3 is built from 16 residues. The V gene lost 1 base and the J gene lost 1 base, with 11 bases spanning the gap. CDR3 loop: CASSPRDTKSNQPQHF. The DNA of the CDR3 is TGTGCCAGCTCACCACGGGACACGAAAAGCAATCAGCCCCAGCATTTT.

This clonotype has ten or more counts. The chain is built from TRBV7-9 and TRBJ1-2; no clear D. V was cut by 5 bases and J by 4 bases, with 8 bases left in between. CDR3 length equals 12 residues. Germline V gives CDR1 SEHNR, CDR2 FQNEAQ (reference sequence). The CDR3 DNA follows: TGTGCCAGCAGCGCCGGGATCTATGGCTACACCTTC. Its protein is CASSAGIYGYTF. Based on the CDR3 plus reference TRBV7-9 and TRBJ1-2, the full variable domain is DTGVSQNPRHKITKRGQNVTFRCDPISEHNRLYWYRQTLGQGPEFLTYFQNEAQLEKSRLLSDRFSAERPKGSFSTLEIQRTEQGDSAMYLCASSAGIYGYTFGSGTRLTVV.

As to this clonotype: A read error may be the cause here, since a much bigger clone is one base away. The chain recombines TRBV7-8 with TRBJ1-3; D ambiguous. The CDR3 sequence is 14 residues long. Per the germline V gene, CDR1 is SGHVS and CDR2 is FQNEAQ. Between the trimmed V and J ends, which lost 4 bases and 7 bases, there was a span of 14 bases. The CDR3 DNA is TGTGCCAGCAGCTCAGATGTGGTGGCGAACACCATATATTTT. It is translated as CASSSDVVANTIYF.

Many counts were recorded for this clonotype. This chain links TRBV20-1 with TRBJ1-2; D might be TRBD1 (5 bases). This CDR3 has 12 amino acids. Germline assignment: CDR1 DFQATT and CDR2 SNEGSKA (reference sequence). V lost 1 base and J 4 bases, leaving 7 bases between the germline ends. The CDR3 region is CSARVDSYGYTF. CDR3 DNA: TGCAGTGCTAGAGTTGACAGCTATGGCTACACCTTC.

This clonotype was recorded once. The chain employs TRBV6-5 and TRBJ2-7; D unresolved. Trimming shortened V by 0 bases and J by 2 bases, and 14 bases separated the two germline ends. From germline, CDR1 is MNHEY and CDR2 SVGAGI. The CDR3 has 16 amino acids. The CDR3 here is CASSYSSLGSPYEQYF. In DNA, the CDR3 is TGTGCCAGCAGTTACTCGAGCTTGGGCAGTCCCTACGAGCAGTACTTC.